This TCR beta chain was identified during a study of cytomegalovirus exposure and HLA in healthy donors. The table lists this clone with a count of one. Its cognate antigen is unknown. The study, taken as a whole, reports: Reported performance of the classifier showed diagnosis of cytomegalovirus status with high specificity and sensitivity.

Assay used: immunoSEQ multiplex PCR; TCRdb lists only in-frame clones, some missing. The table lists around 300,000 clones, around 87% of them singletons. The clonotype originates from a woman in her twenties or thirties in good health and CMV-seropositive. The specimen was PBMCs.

For the CDR3, the DNA is TGTGCCAGCAGCCCCCTAGCGGGAGTGGATACGCAGTATTTT. It encodes CASSPLAGVDTQYF. The chain joins TRBV27 to TRBJ2-3, with 10 bases matching TRBD2. CDR1 is MNHEY and CDR2 is SMNVEV in the germline V gene (reference sequence). The CDR3 contains 14 residues. J lost 6 bases, V lost 6 bases, and 6 bases had no gene match.